Given below is one T cell receptor (beta chain) in context. Its antigen is unknown. Up to 2 ug genomic DNA was used for TCRB CDR3 amplification. The PCR used 60 V beta and 13 J beta primers. Sequenced by immunoSEQ multiplex PCR; TCRdb stores in-frame clones only, minus some. This sample has about 73,000 clones, with around 79% found just once. The data belong to a study of glioma-infiltrating T cells after dendritic cell vaccination. Study-wide results and limits: Longer survival after dendritic cell vaccination followed higher pretreatment TIL content. Only a small number of patients had complete blood and tumor samples.

The germline CDR1 and CDR2 sequences are SEHNR and FQNEAQ (reference sequence). This CDR3 is built from 14 residues. V was pared by 1 base and J by 2 bases, with 8 bases between. Sequencing used blood, obtained before dendritic cell vaccination. This clonotype was sampled from a human donor with glioblastoma. The rearrangement links TRBV7-9 to TRBJ1-2; D unresolved. In DNA, the CDR3 is TGTGCCAGCAGCTTAGATGTGCAGAACTATGGCTACACCTTC. Residues: CASSLDVQNYGYTF.